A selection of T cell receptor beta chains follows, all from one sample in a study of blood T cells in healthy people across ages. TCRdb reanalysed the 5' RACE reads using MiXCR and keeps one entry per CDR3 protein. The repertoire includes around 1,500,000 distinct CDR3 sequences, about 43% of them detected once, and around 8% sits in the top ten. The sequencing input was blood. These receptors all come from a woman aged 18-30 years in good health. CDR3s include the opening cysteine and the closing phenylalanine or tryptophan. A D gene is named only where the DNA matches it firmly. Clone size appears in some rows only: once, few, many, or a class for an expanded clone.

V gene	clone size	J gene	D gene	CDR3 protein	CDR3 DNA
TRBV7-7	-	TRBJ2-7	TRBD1	CACSFGTGTGGLLTYEQYF	TGTGCCTGCAGCTTCGGGACCGGGACAGGGGGCCTTTTGACCTACGAGCAGTACTTC
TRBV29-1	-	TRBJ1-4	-	CSVVPPGPYEKLFF	TGCAGCGTTGTTCCCCCAGGCCCTTATGAAAAACTGTTTTTT
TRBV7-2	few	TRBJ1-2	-	CASSLVGATYGYTF	TGTGCCAGCAGCTTAGTCGGGGCCACGTATGGCTACACCTTC
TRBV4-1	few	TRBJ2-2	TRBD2	CASSQMTSGNTGELFF	TGCGCCAGCAGCCAGATGACTAGCGGGAACACCGGGGAGCTGTTTTTT
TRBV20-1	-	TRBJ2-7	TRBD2	CSARDREGEGRGRYEQYF	TGCAGTGCTAGAGATAGGGAAGGGGAGGGGAGGGGAAGATACGAGCAGTACTTC
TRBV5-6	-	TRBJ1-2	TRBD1	CASSFIRAGQGAHGYTF	TGTGCCAGCAGCTTTATACGCGCAGGACAGGGGGCCCATGGCTACACCTTC
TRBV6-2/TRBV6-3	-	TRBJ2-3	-	CASSYGGAGADTQYF	TGTGCCAGCAGTTACGGGGGAGCCGGAGCAGATACGCAGTATTTT
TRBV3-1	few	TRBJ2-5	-	CASRPTPLETQYF	TGTGCCAGCAGGCCCACCCCGCTTGAGACCCAGTACTTC
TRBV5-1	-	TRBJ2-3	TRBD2	CASSPSGLANTDTQYF	TGCGCCAGCAGCCCCTCCGGACTAGCAAACACAGATACGCAGTATTTT
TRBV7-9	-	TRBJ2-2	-	CASSPQNANTGELFF	TGTGCCAGCAGCCCTCAAAACGCGAACACCGGGGAGCTGTTTTTT
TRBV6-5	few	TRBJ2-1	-	CASSYSGPQVYNEQFF	TGTGCCAGCAGTTACTCAGGGCCGCAAGTGTACAATGAGCAGTTCTTC
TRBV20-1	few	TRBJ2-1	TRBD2	CSATGTSVNEQFF	TGCAGTGCGACCGGGACTAGCGTGAATGAGCAGTTCTTC
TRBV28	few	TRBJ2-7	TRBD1	CASRSDREGEQYF	TGTGCCAGCAGATCCGACAGGGAAGGCGAGCAGTACTTC
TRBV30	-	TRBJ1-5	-	CAWSVQDRQPQHF	TGTGCCTGGAGTGTACAAGATAGGCAGCCCCAGCATTTT
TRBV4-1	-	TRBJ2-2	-	CASSQAYGFGTGERFF	TGCGCCAGCAGCCAGGCATACGGGTTCGGCACCGGGGAGCGGTTTTTT
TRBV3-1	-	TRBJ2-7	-	CASSQDPRGVSANNEQYF	TGTGCCAGCAGCCAAGATCCTAGAGGAGTTTCGGCGAACAATGAGCAGTACTTC
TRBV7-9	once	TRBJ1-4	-	CASSSKAVATNEKLFF	TGTGCCAGCAGCAGTAAGGCGGTTGCAACTAATGAAAAACTGTTTTTT
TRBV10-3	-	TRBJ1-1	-	CATGQGSYRAEAFF	TGTGCCACCGGCCAGGGCTCGTATCGCGCTGAAGCTTTCTTT
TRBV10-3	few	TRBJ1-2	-	CAISGNYGYTF	TGTGCCATCAGTGGAAACTATGGCTACACCTTC
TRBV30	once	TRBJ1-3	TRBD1	CAWGDSSSGNTIYF	TGTGCCTGGGGGGACAGCAGCTCTGGAAACACCATATATTTT
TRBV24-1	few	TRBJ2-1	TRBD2	CATSETGTSGSHYNEQFF	TGTGCCACCAGTGAGACCGGGACTAGCGGGAGCCACTACAATGAGCAGTTCTTC
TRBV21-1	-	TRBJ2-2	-	CASSQKGLAGATNTGELFF	TGTGCCAGCAGCCAGAAGGGACTAGCGGGGGCCACGAACACCGGGGAGCTGTTTTTT
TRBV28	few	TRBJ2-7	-	CASSLSPTAYEQYF	TGTGCCAGCAGTTTATCCCCGACAGCCTACGAGCAGTACTTC
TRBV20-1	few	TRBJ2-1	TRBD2	CSARSSVAGYLRAYNEQFF	TGCAGTGCTAGGTCGTCGGTAGCGGGATACCTTAGAGCCTACAATGAGCAGTTCTTC
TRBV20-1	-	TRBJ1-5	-	CSAGRDSPGFNQPQHF	TGCAGTGCTGGTCGTGACTCACCGGGGTTTAATCAGCCCCAGCATTTT
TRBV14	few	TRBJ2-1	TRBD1	CASSHKTGTGSNEQFF	TGTGCCAGCAGCCATAAGACTGGGACAGGGTCCAATGAGCAGTTCTTC
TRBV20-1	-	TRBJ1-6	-	CSARDPYSPLHF	TGCAGTGCTAGAGACCCGTATTCACCCCTCCACTTT
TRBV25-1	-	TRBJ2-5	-	CASSAGRGPGNEQYF	TGTGCCAGCAGTGCTGGTAGGGGTCCTGGGAATGAGCAGTACTTC
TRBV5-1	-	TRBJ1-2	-	CASSPRGKDGYTF	TGCGCCAGCAGCCCCAGGGGAAAGGATGGCTACACCTTC
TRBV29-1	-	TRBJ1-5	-	CSGEGVFRGNQPQHF	TGCAGCGGTGAGGGGGTTTTCAGGGGCAATCAGCCCCAGCATTTT
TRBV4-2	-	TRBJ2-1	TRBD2	CASSHYSGRAEYNEQFF	TGTGCCAGCAGCCATTATAGCGGGAGGGCCGAATACAATGAGCAGTTCTTC
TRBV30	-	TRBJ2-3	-	CAWSAERYTQYF	TGTGCCTGGAGTGCAGAGCGTTATACGCAGTATTTT
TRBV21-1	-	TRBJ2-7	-	CASNPSGASYEQYF	TGTGCCAGCAACCCGTCAGGAGCGTCCTACGAGCAGTACTTC
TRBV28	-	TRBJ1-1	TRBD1	CASSSGQGLNEAFF	TGTGCCAGCAGTTCCGGACAGGGCCTAAATGAAGCTTTCTTT
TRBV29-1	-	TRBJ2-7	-	CSVEDLTATNEQYF	TGCAGCGTTGAAGATTTAACGGCTACCAATGAGCAGTACTTC
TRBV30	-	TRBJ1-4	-	CAWSGRGATNEKLFF	TGTGCCTGGAGTGGCCGAGGCGCAACTAATGAAAAACTGTTTTTT
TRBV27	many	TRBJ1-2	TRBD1	CASSLLGQGGYTF	TGTGCCAGCAGTTTACTTGGACAGGGCGGCTACACCTTC